The present T cell receptor (beta chain) was sequenced within a study of blood T cell repertoires in COVID-19. For the study at large: The United States, Italy and Spain were the sources of the acute and convalescent COVID-19 samples. Sources were T cells, B-cell-depleted T cells, or PBMCs; the material itself was cDNA or gDNA.

Original handling: Reference gene primer amplification yielded estimated nucleated cell counts. Measured with immunoSEQ multiplex PCR; TCRdb has only the in-frame clones, and not every one. V and J calls and clone size are as listed in that table; D and trimming were resolved from the DNA. The sample shows more than 30,000 clones, more than 80% of them seen only once. The source is a woman aged 70 to 79 with acute or convalescent COVID-19. The specimen was peripheral blood.

This CDR3 is CASTRDLNSPLHF. The CDR3 DNA reads as TGTGCCAGCACCAGGGACTTAAATTCACCCCTCCACTTT. The chain couples TRBV12-3 or TRBV12-4 to TRBJ1-6, with D perhaps matching TRBD1 (5 bases). The CDR3 runs 13 residues. V lost 7 bases, J lost 7 bases, and 11 bases lay in between.